Shown below are 24 T cell receptor beta chains from a single sample sequenced in a study of blood T cell repertoires in COVID-19. Assay: immunoSEQ multiplex PCR; the TCRdb copy retains only in-frame clones and omits some. Of 83,000 or so clones in the sample, around nine tenths were seen once. The sample comprised peripheral blood. The receptors were gathered from a man aged 80 or over with active or convalescent COVID-19.

This clone occurred once. The CDR3 protein is CASTTGTTVTGTQYF. Here the CDR3 DNA reads TGTGCCAGCACCACCGGGACTACCGTCACCGGAACGCAGTATTTT. The rearrangement links TRBV5-4 to TRBJ2-3; TRBD2 agrees at 7 bases. Germline CDR1 reads SGHNT; CDR2 reads YYREEE (reference sequence). J was trimmed by 9 bases and V by 6 bases; bases with no gene match: 16. The CDR3 runs 15 residues.

The CDR3: CASSLNRGGNTIYF. Written as DNA, the CDR3 is TGTGCCAGCAGTTTAAACAGGGGTGGAAACACCATATATTTT. This chain joins TRBV28 and TRBJ1-3; 7 nucleotides align to TRBD1. Germline V lookup: CDR1 MDHEN, CDR2 SYDVKM. With 2 bases clipped from V and 3 bases from J, the junction kept 1 base outside the gene matches. This CDR3 contains 14 residues.

A few counts support this clone. This chain connects TRBV28 to TRBJ1-2; tentative D call: TRBD1 (5 bases). The CDR3 consists of 13 residues. Germline V gene data show CDR1 as MDHEN and CDR2 as SYDVKM. V lost 2 bases, J lost 8 bases, and 12 bases lay in between. The CDR3 here is CASSLGRGRGYTF. The CDR3 region has the DNA TGTGCCAGCAGTTTAGGAAGGGGAAGGGGCTACACCTTC.

The chain carries TRBV19 and TRBJ1-4; D not resolved. This CDR3 contains 14 residues. Germline assignment: CDR1 LNHDA and CDR2 SQIVND (reference sequence). Trimming took off 1 base at V and 8 bases at J, with 11 bases between the two ends. The CDR3 DNA reads TGTGCCAGTAGTATAGTACCGTACTCGGAAAAACTGTTTTTT. Protein product: CASSIVPYSEKLFF.

The chain couples TRBV19 to TRBJ1-5; TRBD1 agrees at 7 bases. Germline V gene lookup returns CDR1 LNHDA and CDR2 SQIVND (reference sequence). The CDR3 totals 16 residues. V lost 5 bases and J lost 7; bases outside the gene matches: 14. CDR3 residues: CASSRRQGTRGQPQHF. CDR3 coding DNA: TGTGCCAGTAGTCGGAGACAGGGCACTAGGGGACAGCCCCAGCATTTT.

This clone was counted once. The rearrangement links TRBV4-2 to TRBJ1-1; weak D call: TRBD1 (6 bases). The CDR3 runs to 13 residues. CDR1 and CDR2 (germline): LGHNA, YNFKEQ. V shed 3 bases and J shed 5 bases, with 10 bases lying between them. The CDR3 DNA sequence: TGTGCCAGCAGCCAGGCAGGGGATACTGAAGCTTTCTTT. This encodes CASSQAGDTEAFF.

The rearrangement joins TRBV7-9 to TRBJ1-1; tentative D call: TRBD1 (6 bases). In germline, CDR1 is SEHNR, CDR2 FQNEAQ (reference sequence). V shed 7 bases and J shed 2 bases, with 14 bases lying between them. This CDR3 is built from 14 residues. In DNA form, the CDR3 reads TGTGCCAGCAACCACAGGGCCCAAAACACTGAAGCTTTCTTT. It translates to CASNHRAQNTEAFF. Drawing the rest from reference TRBV7-9 and TRBJ1-1, the complete variable domain is DTGVSQNPRHKITKRGQNVTFRCDPISEHNRLYWYRQTLGQGPEFLTYFQNEAQLEKSRLLSDRFSAERPKGSFSTLEIQRTEQGDSAMYLCASNHRAQNTEAFFGQGTRLTVV.

This chain uses TRBV6-5 with TRBJ1-1; no firm D call. The ends were cut back, 5 bases at V and 0 bases at J, with 7 bases in the middle. CDR3 size: 13 residues. Germline V lookup: CDR1 MNHEY, CDR2 SVGAGI. CDR3 bases: TGTGCCAGCAGTCCTCAGGTGAACACTGAAGCTTTCTTT. This codes for CASSPQVNTEAFF.

The chain is built from TRBV3-1 (or the pseudogene TRBV3-2) and TRBJ2-5; D may be TRBD1 (5 bases). Germline V gene lookup returns CDR1 LGHDT and CDR2 YNNKEL (reference sequence). Trimming stripped 0 bases from V and 4 bases from J, with 9 bases between. The CDR3 has 14 amino acids. The CDR3 is CASSQDRARETQYF. The CDR3 DNA reads TGTGCCAGCAGCCAAGACAGGGCACGAGAGACCCAGTACTTC.

CDR3 loop: CASSLGRVSEKLFF. CDR3 coding DNA: TGTGCCAGCAGCCTGGGGAGAGTATCGGAAAAACTGTTTTTT. The rearrangement links TRBV7-9 to TRBJ1-4, with D unclear. There are 14 residues in the CDR3. The germline V gene encodes CDR1 SEHNR and CDR2 FQNEAQ (reference sequence). V was shortened by 5 bases and J by 8 bases, with 15 bases between the two germline ends.

The V call is TRBV6-5, the J call TRBJ2-5; D may be TRBD1 (6 bases). Per germline, CDR1 MNHEY and CDR2 SVGAGI. The CDR3 runs to 13 residues. V dropped 7 bases and J dropped 2 bases, with 11 bases sitting between them. The CDR3 spells CASKAGAQETQYF. In nucleotides, the CDR3 is TGTGCCAGCAAGGCAGGGGCGCAAGAGACCCAGTACTTC.

V gene TRBV7-2 combines with J gene TRBJ1-4, with TRBD1 matching 8 bases. The CDR3 contains 15 residues. The V segment lost 1 base and the J segment 9 bases; nucleotides outside the gene matches: 7. Germline V gives CDR1 SGHTA, CDR2 FQGNSA. CDR3 in DNA: TGTGCCAGCAGCTTAGAGGGAGGGACAGGTCAAAAACTGTTTTTT. It codes for CASSLEGGTGQKLFF.

The chain is built from TRBV19 and TRBJ2-1; D might be TRBD2 (7 bases). CDR3 size: 18 residues. V lost 7 bases to trimming and J lost 7 bases, with 29 bases between them. Germline-derived CDR1 and CDR2 are LNHDA and SQIVND (reference sequence). The CDR3, as DNA: TGTGCCAGTACCACCCGGGGGCGGGGGCCCGGGGAGGATAATGAGCAGTTCTTC. Translated, it gives CASTTRGRGPGEDNEQFF.

J is TRBJ2-7 and V is TRBV2; possibly TRBD2 for D (5 bases). V lost 9 bases and J lost 0, with 15 bases in between. This CDR3 is 14 amino acids long. Germline V gives CDR1 SNHLY, CDR2 FYNNEI. For the CDR3, the DNA is TGTGCCAGAGAGCGGCGGCCGAGCTCCTACGAGCAGTACGTC. Its translation: CARERRPSSYEQYV.

The V call is TRBV18, the J call TRBJ1-1; D is unresolved. Between the trimmed V and J ends, which lost 2 bases and 2 bases, there was a span of 21 bases. This CDR3 contains 18 residues. CDR1 is KGHSH, CDR2 LQKENI, per germline. The CDR3 protein is CASSPISGVGLTNTEAFF. As DNA, the CDR3 is TGTGCCAGCTCACCAATAAGCGGGGTCGGTTTGACCAACACTGAAGCTTTCTTT. The variable domain in full, completed from reference TRBV18 and TRBJ1-1, reads NAGVMQNPRHLVRRRGQEARLRCSPMKGHSHVYWYRQLPEEGLKFMVYLQKENIIDESGMPKERFSAEFPKEGPSILRIQQVVRGDSAAYFCASSPISGVGLTNTEAFFGQGTRLTVV.

The CDR3 sequence: CASSMGVRGPELFF. The CDR3 DNA is TGTGCCAGTAGTATGGGGGTCAGGGGCCCGGAGCTGTTTTTT. The chain carries TRBV19 and TRBJ2-2; possibly TRBD1 for D (6 bases). Trimming cost V 3 bases and J 10 bases, with 15 bases left between them. Germline V gene data show CDR1 as LNHDA and CDR2 as SQIVND (reference sequence). The CDR3 has 14 residues.

The chain couples TRBV5-1 to TRBJ2-5; 11 bases agree with TRBD2. This CDR3 is 13 amino acids long. The V and J ends lost 1 base and 10 bases, in that order; junction bases with no gene match: 3. Germline loops: CDR1 SGHRS, CDR2 YFSETQ. In DNA, the CDR3 is TGCGCCAGCAGCTTGTCACTAGCGGGGGACCAGTACTTC. As protein: CASSLSLAGDQYF.

The chain couples TRBV5-1 to TRBJ1-1, with 11 nucleotides matching TRBD1. From germline, CDR1 is SGHRS and CDR2 YFSETQ. J was trimmed by 4 bases and V by 4 bases; bases with no gene match: 3. This CDR3 has 14 residues. The DNA of the CDR3 is TGCGCCAGCAGCCACGGGACAGGGGGCACTGAAGCTTTCTTT. It translates to CASSHGTGGTEAFF.

The chain has TRBV3-1 (or the pseudogene TRBV3-2) and TRBJ1-5; the D gene is possibly TRBD1 (5 bases). The CDR3 is 13 amino acids. The germline V and J ends were trimmed by 3 bases and 6 bases, with 9 bases remaining between them. The germline V gene encodes CDR1 LGHDT and CDR2 YNNKEL (reference sequence). The CDR3 bases are TGTGCCAGCAGCCAGTCCGGGGGTCAGCCCCAGCATTTT. Translating gives CASSQSGGQPQHF.

The sample holds one count of this clone. The rearrangement uses TRBV5-1 and TRBJ1-2, with TRBD1 matching 7 bases. Germline values: CDR1 SGHRS, CDR2 YFSETQ. CDR3 length: 16 amino acids. Trimming at V came to 4 bases and at J to 0 bases, leaving 9 bases not matched to a gene. CDR3 protein: CASSRDSSASNYGYTF. CDR3 bases: TGCGCCAGCAGCCGGGACAGTTCTGCTTCTAACTATGGCTACACCTTC.

The V gene is TRBV2, the J gene TRBJ1-1, with 11 bases aligning to TRBD1. Germline V gene data show CDR1 as SNHLY and CDR2 as FYNNEI. J was trimmed by 4 bases and V by 6 bases; bases with no gene match: 7. The CDR3 is 15 amino acids. CDR3 residues: CASRDRGLKVTEAFF. The CDR3 DNA is TGTGCCAGCAGGGACAGGGGGCTTAAGGTCACTGAAGCTTTCTTT.

The rearrangement links TRBV5-1 to TRBJ2-1; 9 bases match TRBD1. The CDR3 has 16 residues. The germline gives CDR1 SGHRS, CDR2 YFSETQ. V lost 0 bases and J lost 10; bases outside the gene matches: 11. CDR3 region: CASSLVGDRESGEQFF. The CDR3 DNA is TGCGCCAGCAGCTTGGTCGGGGACAGGGAGTCTGGCGAGCAGTTCTTC.

The chain links TRBV7-2 to TRBJ2-1, with 8 positions matching TRBD1. With V trimmed by 5 bases and J by 7 bases, 4 bases remained unmatched. The CDR3 loop spans 13 amino acids. CDR1 and CDR2 from the germline V gene are SGHTA and FQGNSA. The CDR3 spells CASSPDRVNEQFF. The DNA for the CDR3 is TGTGCCAGCAGCCCGGACAGGGTTAATGAGCAGTTCTTC. The variable domain in full, with the rest retrieved from reference TRBV7-2 and TRBJ2-1, is GAGVSQSPSNKVTEKGKDVELRCDPISGHTALYWYRQSLGQGLEFLIYFQGNSAPDKSGLPSDRFSAERTGGSVSTLTIQRTQQEDSAVYLCASSPDRVNEQFFGPGTRLTVL.

The gene calls are TRBV27 and TRBJ1-1, with D maybe TRBD1 (6 bases). Germline assignment: CDR1 MNHEY and CDR2 SMNVEV (reference sequence). V gave up 4 bases and J gave up 1 base, with 10 bases separating them. This CDR3 comprises 14 residues. In DNA form, the CDR3 reads TGTGCCAGCAGTTCGATCAGGGGGAACACTGAAGCTTTCTTT. It specifies CASSSIRGNTEAFF.